The entry below describes one T cell receptor beta chain. What this receptor recognizes is not known. No base qualities exist here, and no much larger clone lies one base off it. Trimming takes 2 bases from V and 2 bases from J, and the germline ends sit 13 bases apart. The CDR3 has 15 amino acids, counting the end cysteine and phenylalanine. Only the CDR3 part of the read is kept: 45 bases, read in frame from the first base. CDR1 and CDR2 (LNHDA, SQIVND) derive from the germline V gene (reference sequence). The entry originates in a study of the immune and genomic landscape of osteosarcoma (dated by TCRdb to the early 2020s). The study in broad terms: The overall cohort was composed of a few dozen pediatric and adult patients with high-grade osteosarcoma, and a median age at diagnosis of about 25 years (range about 5-90) was recorded. Poor-risk disease was overrepresented in the cohort, as 73% of patients had an unfavorable pathologic response to standard therapy and 55% to 70% had died. In the overall cohort, 60% of patients were male, and approximately 80% had localized disease at diagnosis. The study profiled osteosarcoma specimens with whole genome, RNA and T-cell receptor sequencing plus immunohistochemistry and reverse phase protein arrays to define immunogenic potential. To characterize the osteosarcoma immunogenomic landscape, TCR sequencing results were integrated with transcriptome, protein array and immunostaining data. The study aimed to explain the limited clinical activity of immune checkpoint inhibitors in osteosarcoma. Two samples from the same tumor site were contributed by each of three patients. Beyond this particular receptor, the publication reports: Sample size was not determined by any statistical method, because osteosarcoma is rare and every possible sample was collected. Rather than matched normal tissue, external data from normal skin and healthy peripheral blood provided the clonality benchmarks. Higher TCR productive clonality was observed in the immune-hot C3 cluster than in the cold C1 cluster, although TCR productive clonality remained low overall. In five cases a single hyperexpanded clone dominated the repertoire, and each of those five cases had fewer than 100 T-cell clonotypes. Alongside the frozen tumor specimens, matched blood was collected from only a couple of patients. Productive TCR clonality was found to be low overall, with an average of 0.09 and a maximum of 0.3, which suggested limited T-cell clonal expansion.

Post-treatment primary, local recurrence and metastasis tumors from poor-prognosis patients were used as specimens. Frozen resected lung metastases of osteosarcoma were used as metastasis specimens. TCR beta chain CDR3 regions were immunosequenced with the ImmunoSEQ Assay (Adaptive Biotechnologies). For the original study's pipeline: TCRB rearrangements, read counts, read proportions and gene usage were exported through the ImmunoSEQ Analyzer platform. Using productive rearrangements, T-cell clonality was calculated as 1 minus Pielou's evenness. In the clonal space homeostasis analysis, clonotypes were binned as rare, small, medium, large or hyperexpanded (0.01 to 1 of the repertoire). TCR productive clonality was compared across immune clusters C1, C2 and C3 using the Wilcoxon rank sum test. TCRdb stores this immuneACCESS table with in-frame sequences only. Part of the clones is absent; in the studies checked, under half of the shortfall reflects unresolved V genes, and no reason is known for the rest. The DNA was the basis for D and trimming; V, J and clone size are from that table. For this sample the table gives 1,500 to 2,000 clones, of which 55% to 75% were detected only once. Of the sample, about a sixth falls within the top ten clones.

This receptor was identified in a boy between 10 and 17 years old with osteosarcoma. The age is the age at diagnosis. The rearranged segments are TRBV19 and TRBJ2-7, with a tentative D gene TRBD1 over 5 matching bases. Source material: metastatic tumor tissue from the lung. The cell subset or site label corresponds to: lung metastasis of osteosarcoma. In nucleotides, the sequence is TGTGCCAGTAGTATATTAATCGGACAAGCCTACGAGCAGTACTTC. Protein translation: CASSILIGQAYEQYF. Extended through the reference TRBV19 and TRBJ2-7 proteins, this CDR3 yields the full variable domain: DGGITQSPKYLFRKEGQNVTLSCEQNLNHDAMYWYRQDPGQGLRLIYYSQIVNDFQKGDIAEGYSVSREKKESFPLTVTSAQKNPTAFYLCASSILIGQAYEQYFGPGTRLTVT.